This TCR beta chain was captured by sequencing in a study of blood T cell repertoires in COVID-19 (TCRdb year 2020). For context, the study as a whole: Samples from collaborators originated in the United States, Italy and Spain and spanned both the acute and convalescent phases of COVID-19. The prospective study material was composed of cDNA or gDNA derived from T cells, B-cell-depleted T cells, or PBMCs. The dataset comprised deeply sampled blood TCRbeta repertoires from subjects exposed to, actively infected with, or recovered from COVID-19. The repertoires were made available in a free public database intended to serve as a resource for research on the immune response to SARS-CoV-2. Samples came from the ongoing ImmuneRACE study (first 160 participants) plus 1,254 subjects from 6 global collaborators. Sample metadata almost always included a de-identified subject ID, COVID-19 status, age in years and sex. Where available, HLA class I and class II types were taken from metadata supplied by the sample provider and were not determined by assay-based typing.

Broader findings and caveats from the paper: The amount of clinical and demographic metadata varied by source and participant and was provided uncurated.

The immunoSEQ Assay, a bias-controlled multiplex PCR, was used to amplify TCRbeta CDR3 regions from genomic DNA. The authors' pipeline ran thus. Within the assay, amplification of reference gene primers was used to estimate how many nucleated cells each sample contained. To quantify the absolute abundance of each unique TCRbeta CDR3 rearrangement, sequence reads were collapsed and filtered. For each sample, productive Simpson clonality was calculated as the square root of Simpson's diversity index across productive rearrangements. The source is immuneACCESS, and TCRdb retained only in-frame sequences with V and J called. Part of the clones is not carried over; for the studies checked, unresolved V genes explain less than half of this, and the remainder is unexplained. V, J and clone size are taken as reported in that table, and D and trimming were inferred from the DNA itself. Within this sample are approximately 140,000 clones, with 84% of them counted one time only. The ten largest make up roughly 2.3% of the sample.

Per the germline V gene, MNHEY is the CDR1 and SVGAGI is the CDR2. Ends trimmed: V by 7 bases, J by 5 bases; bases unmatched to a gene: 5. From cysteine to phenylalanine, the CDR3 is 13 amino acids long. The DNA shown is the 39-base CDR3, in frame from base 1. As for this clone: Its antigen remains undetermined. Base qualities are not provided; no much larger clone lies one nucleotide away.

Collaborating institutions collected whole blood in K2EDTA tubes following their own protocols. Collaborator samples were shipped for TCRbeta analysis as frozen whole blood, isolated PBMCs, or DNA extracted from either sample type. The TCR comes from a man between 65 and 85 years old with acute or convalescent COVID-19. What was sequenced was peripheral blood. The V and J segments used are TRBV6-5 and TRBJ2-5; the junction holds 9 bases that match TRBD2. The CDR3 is CASTMAGGETQYF. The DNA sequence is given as TGTGCCAGCACAATGGCGGGGGGGGAGACCCAGTACTTC.